This note documents a single TCR beta chain sequence. This clonotype was seen a few times. The target of this receptor is not known. No qualities accompany the bases; no much larger clone lies one base away. The sample belongs to a study of post-analysis software for immune sequencing data (dated by TCRdb to about 2015). Regarding the research as a whole: The recorded disease courses included relapsing-remitting, secondary progressive and progressive-relapsing multiple sclerosis, and some patients had no subtype annotation. A subset of samples was prepared in parallel using single-end sample barcoding, then pooled and co-amplified after Illumina adapter ligation. The patient repertoires were compared against 11 previously published healthy control repertoires obtained from donors aged about 6 to 27 years.

The CDR3 has 14 amino acids, counting the end cysteine and phenylalanine. CDR3 DNA only is kept here, 42 bases in frame from base 1. Trimming leaves V shorter by 2 bases and J shorter by 8 bases, with the junction holding 6 bases beyond the gene matches. The germline V gene provides CDR1 SGHVS and CDR2 FQNEAQ. Libraries were built with PCR. TCRdb names Illumina HiSeq 2500 as the instrument used. To reduce PCR and sequencing biases, unique molecular identifiers were built into the TCR beta cDNA libraries. About 500,000 cDNA molecules were obtained per 1 to 10 million input T cells, so each molecule approximated one T cell. Patient libraries were prepared and sequenced with the same protocol used for the earlier healthy control dataset. Samples belonging to the same batch were prepared together, multiplexed and sequenced on a shared HiSeq lane. The paper's processing steps were these. MIGEC was used to process the raw barcoded reads, and molecular identifier groups with only a single read were discarded before consensus assembly and CDR3 extraction. Clonotype tables were post-analysed with VDJtools, and diversity was normalized by down-sampling all datasets to the smallest sample size. To correct batch-related cross-sample contamination, repertoire overlap clustering matched CDR3 amino acid sequences but not nucleotide sequences. The public reads were reprocessed in TCRdb via fastp at Q25 and MiXCR, keeping in-frame beta chains. Every distinct CDR3 protein forms one entry, paired with its most common genes and DNA. TCRdb's processing, not the study's, gives the V and J calls here. The sample table holds 800,000 to 950,000 distinct CDR3 sequences, of which approximately 53% were seen once. The ten largest clonotypes hold under 6% of the sample.

To demonstrate the VDJtools post-analysis software, the study profiled TCR beta repertoires from the peripheral blood of about 13 young patients with multiple sclerosis. Multiple sclerosis patients were children and adolescents aged about 6 to 17 years. On the study overall, not on this receptor specifically: Patients showed significantly higher frequencies than controls for a handful of TRBV segments, among them TRBV5-6, TRBV5-1 and TRBV20-1. The multiple sclerosis patient group was slightly younger than the control group. Significantly lower normalized Chao1 diversity was found in multiple sclerosis patients than in controls, suggesting substantial peripheral T-cell clonal expansion. When samples were clustered directly using the F measure, samples prepared in the same batch co-clustered strongly, which prompted a batch-effect correction.

The chain uses TRBV7-8 and TRBJ2-4; 7 junctional bases match TRBD2. This clonotype was obtained from a girl aged 5-17 years with multiple sclerosis. Sequencing was done on a sample of blood. The sequenced DNA: TGTGCCAGCAGCTTACCCCAGGGAGGGGACATTCAGTACTTC. It is translated as CASSLPQGGDIQYF.